This record covers a single TCR beta chain. Assay: immunoSEQ multiplex PCR; the TCRdb copy retains only in-frame clones and omits some. Of 90,000 or so clones detected, roughly nine tenths appear once; the ten largest clones hold about 3.8%. The CDR3 is 14 amino acids. V dropped 6 bases and J dropped 11; count of bases not matched to a gene: 9. Germline lookup yields CDR1 MNHEY and CDR2 SVGAGI. These data are taken from a study of T cell changes during pregnancy in multiple sclerosis. The sequence was collected from a female donor in good health, serving as a control in a pregnancy study. Some clones in this sample may be carry-over from other donors' samples. The material sequenced was PBMCs, taken in the first trimester of pregnancy. The chain combines TRBV6-5 with TRBJ2-2; 10 bases are a match to TRBD1. CDR3 in DNA: TGTGCCAGCAGAAGACAGGGGGCATTCCGAGAGCTGTTTTTT. This sequence encodes CASRRQGAFRELFF.